The clone carrying this T cell receptor (beta chain) was recorded once. Within the library, unique molecular identifiers were attached to each individual cDNA molecule. TCRdb called the RACE reads again in MiXCR, with one record for every CDR3 protein. The table has around 150,000 distinct CDR3 sequences, 28% seen once. This sample is drawn from a study of human T cells and chemical hapten exposure. Study context: Each week of the approximately 25-week study, patients had diphenylcyclopropenone applied to the scalp.

The ends were cut back, 1 base at V and 2 bases at J, with 8 bases in the middle. CDR1 is MGHDK, CDR2 SYGVNS, per germline. The CDR3 extends over 14 amino acids. As to time point: patch test 3, about 24 weeks after DPC sensitization. Treatment defined: therapeutic diphenylcyclopropenone sensitization with weekly scalp DPC. Phlebotomy was performed prior to application of every patch test. The sequence derives from a woman aged 18-29 years with alopecia areata. Some clones in this sample may be carry-over from other donors' samples. The sequenced sample was whole blood, obtained in connection with sensitization to the hapten diphenylcyclopropenone (DPC). The rearrangement uses TRBV25-1 and TRBJ2-5; TRBD1 or TRBD2 may be the D gene (5 bases each). The CDR3 DNA follows: TGTGCCAGCAGTGAATTGAGGGGTCAAGAGACCCAGTACTTC. The encoded protein is CASSELRGQETQYF.